This TCR beta chain originates from a study of OX40 agonist ivuxolimab in advanced cancers. In the study overall: Partial responses were recorded for three patients, including one with hepatocellular carcinoma and two with cutaneous melanoma.

TCRdb's copy holds only in-frame clones and misses some; the assay was immunoSEQ multiplex PCR. The top ten clones hold over 0.25% of a sample with 75,000 to 100,000 clones, roughly 84% of them seen once. V lost 5 bases and J lost 5, with 21 bases in between. CDR1 is SGHVS and CDR2 is FQNEAQ in the germline V gene. The CDR3 has 16 amino acids. Points on this clone: Its specificity is not known.

Broader study findings: Which antigen the expanded peripheral T cells recognized is unknown. CD8+ T cells showed, on average, more clonal expansion than CD4+ cells.

This chain uses TRBV7-8 with TRBJ1-1, with a possible D match to TRBD1 (6 bases). The sample here was CD4+ or CD8+ T cells sorted from blood, taken in a trial of the OX40 agonist ivuxolimab. This clonotype originated in an adult with an advanced solid tumor such as melanoma, head and neck, liver or kidney cancer. The CDR3 bases are TGTGCCAGCAGCCCAAGACACAGGGCGGGCTTGACTGAAGCTTTCTTT. Translating it yields CASSPRHRAGLTEAFF. The variable domain in full, with the rest retrieved from reference TRBV7-8 and TRBJ1-1, is GAGVSQSPRYKVAKRGQDVALRCDPISGHVSLFWYQQALGQGPEFLTYFQNEAQLDKSGLPSDRFFAERPEGSVSTLKIQRTQQEDSAVYLCASSPRHRAGLTEAFFGQGTRLTVV.